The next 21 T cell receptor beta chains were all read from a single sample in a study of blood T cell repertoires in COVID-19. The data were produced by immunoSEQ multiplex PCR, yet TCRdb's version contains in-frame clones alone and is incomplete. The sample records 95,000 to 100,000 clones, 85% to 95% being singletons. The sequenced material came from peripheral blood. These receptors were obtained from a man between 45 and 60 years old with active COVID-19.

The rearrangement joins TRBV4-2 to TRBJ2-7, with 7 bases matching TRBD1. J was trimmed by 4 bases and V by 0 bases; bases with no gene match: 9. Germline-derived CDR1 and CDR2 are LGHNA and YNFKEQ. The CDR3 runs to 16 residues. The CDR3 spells CASSQDLQGIVYEQYF. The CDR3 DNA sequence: TGTGCCAGCAGCCAAGATTTACAGGGGATTGTTTACGAGCAGTACTTC.

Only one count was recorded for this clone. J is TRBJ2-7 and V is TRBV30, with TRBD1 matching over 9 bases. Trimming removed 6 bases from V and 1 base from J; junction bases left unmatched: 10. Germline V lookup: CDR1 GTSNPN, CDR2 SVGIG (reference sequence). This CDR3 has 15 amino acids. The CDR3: CACTNPGQGSYEQYF. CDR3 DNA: TGTGCCTGCACAAACCCGGGACAGGGTTCCTACGAGCAGTACTTC.

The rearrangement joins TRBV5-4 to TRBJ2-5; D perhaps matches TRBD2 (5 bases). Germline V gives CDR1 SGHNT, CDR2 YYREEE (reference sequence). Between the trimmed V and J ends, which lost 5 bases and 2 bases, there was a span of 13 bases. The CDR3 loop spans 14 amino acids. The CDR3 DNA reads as TGTGCCAGCAGAGATCCGGGATCTCAAGAGACCCAGTACTTC. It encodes CASRDPGSQETQYF.

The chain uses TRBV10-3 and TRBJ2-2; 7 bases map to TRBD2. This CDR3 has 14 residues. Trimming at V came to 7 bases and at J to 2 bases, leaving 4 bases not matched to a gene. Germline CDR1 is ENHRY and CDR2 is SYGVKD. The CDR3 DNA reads TGTGCCATCAAAACTAGCGAAAACACCGGGGAGCTGTTTTTT. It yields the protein CAIKTSENTGELFF.

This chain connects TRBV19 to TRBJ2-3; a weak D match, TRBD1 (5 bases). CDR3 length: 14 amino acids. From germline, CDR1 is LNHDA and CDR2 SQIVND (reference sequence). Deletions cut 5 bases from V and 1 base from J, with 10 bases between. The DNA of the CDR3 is TGTGCCAGTAGTCTCGGCAGGGGCACAGATACGCAGTATTTT. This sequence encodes CASSLGRGTDTQYF.

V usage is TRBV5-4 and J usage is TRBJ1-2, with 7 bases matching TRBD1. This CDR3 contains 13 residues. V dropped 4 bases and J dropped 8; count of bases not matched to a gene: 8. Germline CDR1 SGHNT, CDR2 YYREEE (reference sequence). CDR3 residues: CASSQRQGTGYTF. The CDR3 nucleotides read TGTGCCAGCAGCCAGAGACAGGGTACAGGCTACACCTTC.

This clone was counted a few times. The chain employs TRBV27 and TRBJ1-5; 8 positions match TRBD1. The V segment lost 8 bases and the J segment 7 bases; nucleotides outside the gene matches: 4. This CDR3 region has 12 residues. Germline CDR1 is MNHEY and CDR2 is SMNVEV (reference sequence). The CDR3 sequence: CASGQGKQPQHF. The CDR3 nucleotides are TGTGCCAGCGGACAGGGAAAACAGCCCCAGCATTTT.

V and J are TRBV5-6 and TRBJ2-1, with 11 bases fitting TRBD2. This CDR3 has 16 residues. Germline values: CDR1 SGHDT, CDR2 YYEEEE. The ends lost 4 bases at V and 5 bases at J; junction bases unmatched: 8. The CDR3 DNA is TGTGCCAGCAGCCATAGCGGGAGGGCCTGGGACAATGAGCAGTTCTTC. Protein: CASSHSGRAWDNEQFF.

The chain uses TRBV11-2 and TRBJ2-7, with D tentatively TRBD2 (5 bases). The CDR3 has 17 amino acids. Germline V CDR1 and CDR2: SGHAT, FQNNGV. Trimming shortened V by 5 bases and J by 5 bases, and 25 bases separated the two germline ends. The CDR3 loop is CASSPRTGMVFRNEQYF. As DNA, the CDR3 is TGTGCCAGCAGCCCCAGGACCGGGATGGTTTTTCGAAACGAGCAGTACTTC.

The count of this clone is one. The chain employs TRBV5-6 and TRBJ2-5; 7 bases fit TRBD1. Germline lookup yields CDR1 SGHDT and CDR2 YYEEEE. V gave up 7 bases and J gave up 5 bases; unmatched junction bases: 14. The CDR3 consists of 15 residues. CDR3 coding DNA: TGTGCCAGCCTTCGTGGGACAGTAGATATCGAGACCCAGTACTTC. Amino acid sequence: CASLRGTVDIETQYF.

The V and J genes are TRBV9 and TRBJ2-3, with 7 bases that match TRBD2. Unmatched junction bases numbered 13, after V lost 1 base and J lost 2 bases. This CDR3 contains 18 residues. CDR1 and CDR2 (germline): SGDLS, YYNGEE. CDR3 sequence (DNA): TGTGCCAGCAGCGTAAGGGGCGGGAGCCGCCGTAACACAGATACGCAGTATTTT. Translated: CASSVRGGSRRNTDTQYF. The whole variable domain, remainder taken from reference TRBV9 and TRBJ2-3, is DSGVTQTPKHLITATGQRVTLRCSPRSGDLSVYWYQQSLDQGLQFLIQYYNGEERAKGNILERFSAQQFPDLHSELNLSSLELGDSALYFCASSVRGGSRRNTDTQYFGPGTRLTVL.

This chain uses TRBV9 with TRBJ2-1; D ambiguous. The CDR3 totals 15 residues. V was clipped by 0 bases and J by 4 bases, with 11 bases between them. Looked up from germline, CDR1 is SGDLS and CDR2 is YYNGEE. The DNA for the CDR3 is TGTGCCAGCAGCGTAGACTACCCCCCTTACAATGAGCAGTTCTTC. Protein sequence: CASSVDYPPYNEQFF.

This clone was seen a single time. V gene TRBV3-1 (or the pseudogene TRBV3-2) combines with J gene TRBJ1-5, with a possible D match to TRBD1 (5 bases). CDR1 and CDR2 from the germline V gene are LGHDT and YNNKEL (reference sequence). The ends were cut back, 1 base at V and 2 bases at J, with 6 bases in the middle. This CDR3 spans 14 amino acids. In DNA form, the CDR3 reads TGTGCCAGCAGCCAAGGGACACGCAATCAGCCCCAGCATTTT. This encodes CASSQGTRNQPQHF.

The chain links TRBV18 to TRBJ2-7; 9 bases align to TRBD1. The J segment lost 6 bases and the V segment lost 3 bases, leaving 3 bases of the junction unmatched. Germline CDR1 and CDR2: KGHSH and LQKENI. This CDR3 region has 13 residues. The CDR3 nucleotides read TGTGCCAGCTCACCCGGGACAGGGAGCGAGCAGTACTTC. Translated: CASSPGTGSEQYF.

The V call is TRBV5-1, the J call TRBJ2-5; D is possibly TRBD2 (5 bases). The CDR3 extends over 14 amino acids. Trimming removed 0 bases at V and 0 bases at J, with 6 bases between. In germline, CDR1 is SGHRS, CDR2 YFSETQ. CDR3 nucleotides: TGCGCCAGCAGCTTGGCCGGGGACCAAGAGACCCAGTACTTC. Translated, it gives CASSLAGDQETQYF.

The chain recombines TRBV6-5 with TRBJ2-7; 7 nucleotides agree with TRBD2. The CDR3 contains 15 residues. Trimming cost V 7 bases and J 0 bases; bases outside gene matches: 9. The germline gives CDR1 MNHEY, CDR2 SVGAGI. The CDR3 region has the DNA TGTGCCAGCACGCGACTAGCCGACAGCTCCTACGAGCAGTACTTC. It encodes CASTRLADSSYEQYF.

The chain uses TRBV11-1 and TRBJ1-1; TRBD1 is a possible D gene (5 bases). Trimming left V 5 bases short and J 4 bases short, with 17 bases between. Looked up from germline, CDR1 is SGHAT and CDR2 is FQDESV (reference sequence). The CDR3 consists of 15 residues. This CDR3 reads CASSPTAGRGTEAFF. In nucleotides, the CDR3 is TGTGCCAGCAGCCCCACTGCAGGGAGGGGCACTGAAGCTTTCTTT. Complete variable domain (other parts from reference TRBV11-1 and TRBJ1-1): EAEVAQSPRYKITEKSQAVAFWCDPISGHATLYWYRQILGQGPELLVQFQDESVVDDSQLPKDRFSAERLKGVDSTLKIQPAELGDSAMYLCASSPTAGRGTEAFFGQGTRLTVV.

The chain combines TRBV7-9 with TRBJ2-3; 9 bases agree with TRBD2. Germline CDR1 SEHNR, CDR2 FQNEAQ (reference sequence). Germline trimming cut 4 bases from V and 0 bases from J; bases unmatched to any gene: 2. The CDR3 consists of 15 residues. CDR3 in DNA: TGTGCCAGCAGCTCCCTAGCGGGGAGCACAGATACGCAGTATTTT. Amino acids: CASSSLAGSTDTQYF.

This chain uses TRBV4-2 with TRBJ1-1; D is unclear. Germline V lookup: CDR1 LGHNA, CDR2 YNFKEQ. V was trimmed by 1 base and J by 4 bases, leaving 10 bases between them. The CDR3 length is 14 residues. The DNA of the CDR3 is TGTGCCAGCAGCCAAGTTGAGGGTGGCACTGAAGCTTTCTTT. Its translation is CASSQVEGGTEAFF.

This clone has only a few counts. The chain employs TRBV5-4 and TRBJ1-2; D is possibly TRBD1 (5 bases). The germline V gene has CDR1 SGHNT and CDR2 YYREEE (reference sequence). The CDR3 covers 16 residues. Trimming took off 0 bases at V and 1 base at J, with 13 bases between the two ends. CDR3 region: CASSLERGRDNYGYTF. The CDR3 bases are TGTGCCAGCAGCTTGGAGCGGGGCCGGGATAACTATGGCTACACCTTC.

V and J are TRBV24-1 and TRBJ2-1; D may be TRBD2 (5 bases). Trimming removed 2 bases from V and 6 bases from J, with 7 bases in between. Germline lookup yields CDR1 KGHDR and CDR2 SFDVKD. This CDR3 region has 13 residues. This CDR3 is CATSDSTTNEQFF. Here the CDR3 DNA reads TGTGCCACCAGTGATTCGACTACCAATGAGCAGTTCTTC.